Listed below are T cell receptor beta chains from one sample, sequenced in a study of T cell repertoires in cytomegalovirus infection. TCRdb re-called the reads with MiXCR, one entry per CDR3 protein. The sample carries a few hundred thousand distinct CDR3 sequences, approximately 9.5% recorded once. Sequencing input: PBMCs. All receptors derive from a human donor in good health (CMV status not recorded). Some clones in this sample may be carry-over from other donors' samples. Both conserved end residues are part of each CDR3. Clone sizes are given selectively: once, few, many, or a class where the clone is expanded.

>TRBV19|many
CASSPRDRPYSNQPQHF
>TRBV20-1|NA
CSAREDGRGYGYTF
>TRBV7-2|many
CASSSNHLGQSTGELFF
>TRBV28|NA
CASSPMKREAPFDTQYF
>TRBV12-3/TRBV12-4|NA
CASKGGLAQPQHF
>TRBV3-1|NA
CASSQREETQYF
>TRBV7-9|few
CASELAPTYNEQFF
>TRBV7-2|many
CASSILAGLGEQYF
>TRBV11-3|NA
CASSLGDSGELFF
>TRBV7-3|NA
CASSKGGAAYGFTDTQYF
>TRBV2|NA
CASSESGNYNSPLHF
>TRBV27|NA
CASGRHEQFF
>TRBV7-3|many
CASSLGTTSGRETQYF
>TRBV19|many
CASSIGGNTEAFF
>TRBV7-2|many
CASGWGGSTDTQYF
>TRBV7-6|few
CASSLELGPFTDTQYF
>TRBV7-9|many
CASSLGGVNNEQFF
>TRBV4-3|many
CASSHSVRGSTYEQYF
>TRBV18|few
CASSPPQRGYTF
>TRBV5-3|few
CASSVSGSNGYTF
>TRBV24-1|NA
CATSSGRAQDTQYF
>TRBV6-6|many
CASSPYRRTDTQYF
>TRBV5-4|few
CASSKEIWDRHNEQFF
>TRBV7-2|few
CASSLASFGYEQYF
>TRBV7-9|many
CATHRSRGAPDTQYF
>TRBV7-2|many
CASSLRKANEETQYF
>TRBV12-3/TRBV12-4|many
CASSSGGLGNQPQHF
>TRBV7-9|NA
CASGRGISNQPQHF
>TRBV6-2/TRBV6-3|few
CASSKPRTGTPYNEQFF
>TRBV10-3|many
CAISESRAGSPLHF
>TRBV24-1|NA
CATSVAGVGNQPQHF
>TRBV7-2|many
CASSLGARVYSDEQYF
>TRBV3-1|few
CASSLNRGDQPQHF
>TRBV30|few
CAWSVGQGQETQYF
>TRBV12-3/TRBV12-4|many
CASSLGEADEKLFF
>TRBV20-1|NA
CSASRTSGVSYNEQFF
>TRBV19|few
CASSITGALNNEQFF
>TRBV7-8|many
CASSLRESYGYTF
>TRBV5-6|once
CASSWGTSGSYEQYF
>TRBV27|many
CASSFMTPSYNSPLHF
>TRBV6-6|few
CASRGTGQGTQYF
>TRBV7-9|few
CASTPDTGITPKNIQYF
>TRBV7-2|many
CASSLDRQGAQPQHF
>TRBV7-2|many
CASSLRGANYGYTF
>TRBV5-5|few
CASSRRGGSSNQPQHF
>TRBV12-3/TRBV12-4|NA
CASSGRQGSNQPQHF
>TRBV12-3/TRBV12-4|few
CASTKKGQGAKNIQYF
>TRBV7-7|NA
CASSTPGFPHSYEQYF
>TRBV19|few
CASSSESGAPLNEAFF
>TRBV4-2|few
CASSQEVHRVYGYTF
>TRBV6-1|many
CASSKERGLYEQYF
>TRBV6-2/TRBV6-3|NA
CASSSHRSPTLNGYTF
>TRBV7-2|many
CASSLWGEGYEQYF
>TRBV27|many
CASSEIGGSRSETQYF
>TRBV12-3/TRBV12-4|few
CASSLSHQETQYF
>TRBV6-6|many
CASNDWEGRFGETQYF
>TRBV7-2|many
CASSLGSGDNSPLHF
>TRBV20-1|NA
CSASRGNFGDEAFF
>TRBV7-2|many
CASSFQQVSNTEAFF
>TRBV7-8|few
CASSKLQGIGELFF